This TCR beta chain was captured in a study of blood T cell repertoires in COVID-19. Overall study: The cDNA or gDNA used as material had been derived from T cells, B-cell-depleted T cells, or PBMCs.

Germline lookup yields CDR1 MNHEY and CDR2 SVGEGT. The CDR3 loop spans 19 amino acids. With 2 bases removed from V and 1 base from J, the gap between germline ends came to 21 bases. Generated by immunoSEQ multiplex PCR, the TCRdb table keeps only in-frame clones and is missing some. The data contain 200,000 to 300,000 clones, around 84% of them singletons. The rearrangement joins TRBV6-2 or TRBV6-3 to TRBJ2-4; TRBD2 might be the D (6 bases). The sequenced sample consisted of peripheral blood. The origin of this receptor is a man aged 40-55 years who had recovered from COVID-19. CDR3 in amino acids: CASSYTLYRASGAKNIQYF. The CDR3 nucleotides read TGTGCCAGCAGTTACACCCTTTATAGGGCCAGCGGGGCCAAAAACATTCAGTACTTC.